This entry lists 22 T cell receptor beta chains sequenced from one sample in a study of cytomegalovirus exposure and HLA in healthy donors. The protocol was immunoSEQ multiplex PCR, while the TCRdb copy is restricted to in-frame clones and leaves out a portion. The sample lists some 130,000 clones, around 80% occurring once. Specimen: PBMCs. These TCRs come from a man aged 30-40 years in good health and CMV-seropositive.

The CDR3 protein is CASSEGRVDQPQHF. The CDR3 DNA reads as TGTGCCAGCAGTGAAGGGAGGGTTGATCAGCCCCAGCATTTT. The chain carries TRBV6-1 and TRBJ1-5; D unclear. The V gene's germline CDR1 is MNHNS and CDR2 SASEGT. The length of the CDR3 is 14 residues. Trimming took 1 base from V and 5 from J, leaving 9 bases between them.

This clone was recorded at least ten times. V gene TRBV19 combines with J gene TRBJ1-1; possibly TRBD1 for D (5 bases). The CDR3 loop spans 14 amino acids. From germline, CDR1 is LNHDA and CDR2 SQIVND (reference sequence). The germline V and J ends were trimmed by 4 bases and 0 bases, with 9 bases remaining between them. CDR3 in DNA: TGTGCCAGTAGTACGCCAGGGCTGAACACTGAAGCTTTCTTT. Amino acid sequence: CASSTPGLNTEAFF.

In this sample, this clone turned up a few times. The rearrangement links TRBV7-2 to TRBJ2-7; 7 bases line up with TRBD1. Germline V gene lookup returns CDR1 SGHTA and CDR2 FQGNSA. After removal of 3 bases from V and 2 bases from J, the junction contained 4 bases not matched to a gene. CDR3 length: 14 amino acids. For the CDR3, the DNA is TGTGCCAGCAGCTTCCCAGGGGGAACCTACGAGCAGTACTTC. Translation: CASSFPGGTYEQYF.

The chain recombines TRBV5-6 with TRBJ1-1; TRBD1 matches at 11 bases. This CDR3 has 17 amino acids. Germline CDR1 SGHDT, CDR2 YYEEEE. V trimming: 2 bases; J trimming: 1 base; junction bases outside the gene matches: 7. The CDR3 DNA reads TGTGCCAGCAGCTTACTGGGACAGGGGGTCGGGAACACTGAAGCTTTCTTT. It specifies CASSLLGQGVGNTEAFF.

This clone was detected a few times. The chain employs TRBV5-1 and TRBJ2-5; 8 bases map to TRBD2. Germline CDR1 SGHRS, CDR2 YFSETQ. Trimming took 0 bases from V and 3 from J; bases not matched to a gene: 4. The CDR3 totals 15 residues. This CDR3 reads CASSLESAGEETQYF. In DNA form, the CDR3 reads TGCGCCAGCAGCTTGGAATCAGCGGGGGAAGAGACCCAGTACTTC.

The chain's CDR3 is CASSTLGLAGGEQFF. CDR3 nucleotides: TGTGCCAGCAGTACTCTGGGACTAGCGGGAGGTGAGCAGTTCTTC. The chain employs TRBV6-6 and TRBJ2-1, with TRBD2 identical over 15 bases. This CDR3 has 15 residues. Germline CDR1 MNHNY, CDR2 SVGAGI (reference sequence). V shed 5 bases, J shed 9 bases, and the junction held 5 bases outside the gene matches.

The gene calls are TRBV7-9 and TRBJ1-1, with D tentatively TRBD1 (5 bases). Germline loops: CDR1 SEHNR, CDR2 FQNEAQ (reference sequence). V was clipped by 1 base and J by 7 bases, with 7 bases between them. This CDR3 spans 12 amino acids. In DNA form, the CDR3 reads TGTGCCAGCAGCTTAGGGACATATGAAGCTTTCTTT. It translates to CASSLGTYEAFF.

The CDR3 region is CAATGLYGYTF. The CDR3 DNA is TGTGCTGCGACAGGCCTCTATGGCTACACCTTC. The genes are TRBV30 and TRBJ1-2; perhaps TRBD1 as D (6 bases). This CDR3 comprises 11 residues. Germline V CDR1 and CDR2: GTSNPN, SVGIG (reference sequence).

This chain connects TRBV7-3 to TRBJ2-7; 8 bases are shared with TRBD1. J lost 2 bases, V lost 3 bases, and 3 bases had no gene match. CDR1 SGHTA and CDR2 FQGTGA come from the germline V gene. CDR3 length: 14 residues. This CDR3 is CASSLGTGAYEQYF. The CDR3 DNA sequence: TGTGCCAGCAGCTTGGGGACAGGAGCCTACGAGCAGTACTTC.

As regards this clone: This same CDR3 is encoded by further DNA sequences in the sample. This chain connects TRBV18 to TRBJ1-1; D might be TRBD1 (6 bases). CDR1 and CDR2 from the germline V gene are KGHSH and LQKENI. Trimming took off 2 bases at V and 1 base at J, with 11 bases between the two ends. The CDR3 runs 15 residues. The CDR3 here is CASSPRGQGNTEAFF. The CDR3 DNA follows: TGTGCCAGCTCACCAAGGGGACAAGGGAACACTGAAGCTTTCTTT. Supplemented by reference TRBV18 and TRBJ1-1, the full variable domain reads NAGVMQNPRHLVRRRGQEARLRCSPMKGHSHVYWYRQLPEEGLKFMVYLQKENIIDESGMPKERFSAEFPKEGPSILRIQQVVRGDSAAYFCASSPRGQGNTEAFFGQGTRLTVV.

This clone was seen ten or more times. This chain joins TRBV6-1 and TRBJ1-6, with TRBD1 identical over 7 bases. The V gene end was trimmed by 6 bases and the J gene end by 8 bases; junction bases not matched to a gene: 10. The CDR3 is 15 amino acids. Germline loops: CDR1 MNHNS, CDR2 SASEGT. The CDR3 loop reads CASRPEDRLDSPLHF. In DNA, the CDR3 is TGTGCCAGCAGACCCGAGGACAGGTTAGATTCACCCCTCCACTTT.

This clone was detected a few times. Other DNA sequences in this sample translate to the same CDR3. The V gene is TRBV9, the J gene TRBJ2-5, with D perhaps TRBD2 (6 bases). With 7 bases removed from V and 5 bases from J, the gap between germline ends came to 9 bases. The CDR3 has 11 amino acids. Germline CDR1 reads SGDLS; CDR2 reads YYNGEE. CDR3 in DNA: TGTGCCAGCTCCCGGGGGGAGACCCAGTACTTC. Translated, it gives CASSRGETQYF. Based on the CDR3 plus reference TRBV9 and TRBJ2-5, the full variable domain is DSGVTQTPKHLITATGQRVTLRCSPRSGDLSVYWYQQSLDQGLQFLIQYYNGEERAKGNILERFSAQQFPDLHSELNLSSLELGDSALYFCASSRGETQYFGPGTRLLVL.

CDR3 in amino acids: CASTWTSGTDTQYF. Here the CDR3 DNA reads TGTGCCAGCACCTGGACTAGCGGCACAGATACGCAGTATTTT. This chain links TRBV2 with TRBJ2-3; 9 bases align to TRBD2. Germline-derived CDR1 and CDR2 are SNHLY and FYNNEI. The CDR3 has 14 residues. Losses at the gene ends were 7 bases for V and 1 base for J; bases not matched to a gene: 3. Using reference TRBV2 and TRBJ2-3 for the parts outside the CDR3, the full variable domain is EPEVTQTPSHQVTQMGQEVILRCVPISNHLYFYWYRQILGQKVEFLVSFYNNEISEKSEIFDDQFSVERPDGSNFTLKIRSTKLEDSAMYFCASTWTSGTDTQYFGPGTRLTVL.

This clone occurred once. The CDR3 region has the DNA TGTGCCAGCAGTGAAGGGACAGGGCGGGAAAAACTGTTTTTT. It codes for CASSEGTGREKLFF. This chain joins TRBV2 and TRBJ1-4; TRBD1 matches 8 bases. Germline V gene lookup returns CDR1 SNHLY and CDR2 FYNNEI. The J segment lost 8 bases and the V segment lost 1 base, leaving 3 bases of the junction unmatched. The CDR3 contains 14 residues.

The chain carries TRBV19 and TRBJ2-1, with 10 positions matching TRBD2. CDR1 and CDR2 (germline): LNHDA, SQIVND (reference sequence). Trimming took 3 bases from V and 2 from J; bases not matched to a gene: 1. This CDR3 spans 15 amino acids. The CDR3 sequence is CASSIGTSAYNEQFF. CDR3 sequence (DNA): TGTGCCAGTAGTATCGGGACTAGCGCCTACAATGAGCAGTTCTTC. Using reference TRBV19 and TRBJ2-1 for the parts outside the CDR3, the full variable domain is DGGITQSPKYLFRKEGQNVTLSCEQNLNHDAMYWYRQDPGQGLRLIYYSQIVNDFQKGDIAEGYSVSREKKESFPLTVTSAQKNPTAFYLCASSIGTSAYNEQFFGPGTRLTVL.

The chain is built from TRBV7-3 and TRBJ2-3; 8 nucleotides match TRBD2. The junction had 8 bases not matched to a gene; V was cut back by 6 bases and J by 0 bases. The CDR3 has 16 amino acids. Germline CDR1 and CDR2: SGHTA and FQGTGA. The CDR3 nucleotides are TGTGCCAGCAGTACCCGGGGGGGGACTAGCACAGATACGCAGTATTTT. Translating it yields CASSTRGGTSTDTQYF.

The chain links TRBV5-1 to TRBJ2-2; TRBD2 aligns across 12 bases. In germline, CDR1 is SGHRS, CDR2 YFSETQ. This CDR3 comprises 17 residues. The V segment lost 4 bases and the J segment 1 base; nucleotides outside the gene matches: 5. As DNA, the CDR3 is TGCGCCAGCAGCCCCGGACTAGCGGGGAGGAACACCGGGGAGCTGTTTTTT. It specifies CASSPGLAGRNTGELFF.

This chain connects TRBV7-5 to TRBJ2-3; the D call of TRBD1 is as the table states it, not checked on the DNA. TRBV7-5 is annotated as a pseudogene. This CDR3 has 14 residues. CDR3 protein: CVRSSGQGTDTQYF. The CDR3 DNA sequence: TGTGTCAGAAGCTCGGGACAGGGGACAGATACGCAGTATTTT.

V and J are TRBV30 and TRBJ1-2; D is unclear. This CDR3 has 13 residues. V was shortened by 3 bases and J by 4 bases, with 12 bases between the two germline ends. Germline lookup yields CDR1 GTSNPN and CDR2 SVGIG (reference sequence). As DNA, the CDR3 is TGTGCCTGGAGCGAGCGGGTTTTCTATGGCTACACCTTC. It yields the protein CAWSERVFYGYTF. Full variable domain (rest looked up from reference TRBV30 and TRBJ1-2): SQTIHQWPATLVQPVGSPLSLECTVEGTSNPNLYWYRQAAGRGLQLLFYSVGIGQISSEVPQNLSASRPQDRQFILSSKKLLLSDSGFYLCAWSERVFYGYTFGSGTRLTVV.

The chain employs TRBV2 and TRBJ1-1, with a possible D match to TRBD1 (6 bases). Trimming took off 6 bases at V and 3 bases at J, with 11 bases between the two ends. Germline loops: CDR1 SNHLY, CDR2 FYNNEI. CDR3 size: 13 residues. CDR3 residues: CASRQGEDTEAFF. DNA for the CDR3: TGTGCCAGCAGACAGGGAGAGGACACTGAAGCTTTCTTT.

A single count supports this clone. V and J are TRBV25-1 and TRBJ2-5; TRBD2 matches at 7 bases. The CDR3 extends over 14 amino acids. The germline V gene has CDR1 MGHDK and CDR2 SYGVNS. V lost 1 base to trimming and J lost 6 bases; unmatched junction nucleotides: 5. The CDR3, as DNA: TGTGCCAGCAGTGAATTCGGGGGAGGGAAGACCCAGTACTTC. Translating it yields CASSEFGGGKTQYF.

The chain is built from TRBV2 and TRBJ2-5, with 7 bases fitting TRBD2. CDR1 and CDR2 from the germline V gene are SNHLY and FYNNEI. This CDR3 has 16 amino acids. J gave up 0 bases and V 5 bases, and 9 bases lay outside the gene matches. CDR3 nucleotides: TGTGCCAGCAGTCCCCGTGGACGGGGGGACCAAGAGACCCAGTACTTC. Translation gives CASSPRGRGDQETQYF.